The 23 T cell receptor beta chains given below trace back to one sample, sequenced in a study of blood T cell repertoires in COVID-19. Sequencing was performed with immunoSEQ multiplex PCR; in TCRdb, only in-frame clones are kept and a portion is missing. The sample lists 150,000 or so clones; roughly 88% were seen once. The source material was peripheral blood. These receptors were collected from a man aged 18 to 29 with acute or convalescent COVID-19.

This clone has a single count. The chain combines TRBV19 with TRBJ1-5, with TRBD1 matching 7 bases. Germline-derived CDR1 and CDR2 are LNHDA and SQIVND (reference sequence). J gave up 5 bases and V 3 bases, and 4 bases lay outside the gene matches. The CDR3 consists of 14 residues. CDR3 loop: CASSMGTGDQPQHF. The CDR3 nucleotides are TGTGCCAGTAGTATGGGTACAGGGGATCAGCCCCAGCATTTT. Full variable domain (remainder filled in from reference TRBV19 and TRBJ1-5): DGGITQSPKYLFRKEGQNVTLSCEQNLNHDAMYWYRQDPGQGLRLIYYSQIVNDFQKGDIAEGYSVSREKKESFPLTVTSAQKNPTAFYLCASSMGTGDQPQHFGDGTRLSIL.

The chain recombines TRBV5-4 with TRBJ1-2; the match to TRBD1 covers 10 bases. This CDR3 has 15 residues. Germline CDR1 SGHNT, CDR2 YYREEE (reference sequence). The J segment lost 5 bases and the V segment lost 5 bases, leaving 9 bases of the junction unmatched. CDR3 DNA: TGTGCCAGCAGTAAGACAGGGGGCGATAAATATGGCTACACCTTC. Its translation is CASSKTGGDKYGYTF.

The chain combines TRBV4-1 with TRBJ1-6; TRBD1 aligns across 7 bases. Trimming took 2 bases from V and 13 from J; bases not matched to a gene: 11. Germline CDR1 reads MGHRA; CDR2 reads YSYEKL. The CDR3 spans 15 residues. DNA of the CDR3: TGCGCCAGCAGCCAACCGGGACAGCGAATTCACCCCCTCCACTTT. Protein sequence: CASSQPGQRIHPLHF.

Remarks on this clone: In the same sample, other DNA sequences code for this CDR3. The V and J genes are TRBV30 and TRBJ2-7; D might be TRBD2 (6 bases). CDR1 GTSNPN and CDR2 SVGIG come from the germline V gene (reference sequence). V lost 3 bases, J lost 0 bases, and 6 bases lay in between. The CDR3 contains 12 residues. The chain's CDR3 is CAWRGGSYEQYF. Here the CDR3 DNA reads TGTGCCTGGAGGGGAGGCTCCTACGAGCAGTACTTC.

This sequence joins TRBV5-1 and TRBJ1-1, with 10 bases matching TRBD1. The germline V gene encodes CDR1 SGHRS and CDR2 YFSETQ. The CDR3 has 14 amino acids. Trimming took 5 bases from V and 1 from J; bases not matched to a gene: 2. This chain's CDR3 is CASSRTGGNTEAFF. Written as DNA, the CDR3 is TGCGCCAGCAGTAGGACAGGGGGGAACACTGAAGCTTTCTTT. Full variable domain (remainder filled in from reference TRBV5-1 and TRBJ1-1): KAGVTQTPRYLIKTRGQQVTLSCSPISGHRSVSWYQQTPGQGLQFLFEYFSETQRNKGNFPGRFSGRQFSNSRSEMNVSTLELGDSALYLCASSRTGGNTEAFFGQGTRLTVV.

The rearrangement uses TRBV19 and TRBJ2-1, with TRBD1 matching over 8 bases. This CDR3 comprises 17 residues. The germline CDR1 and CDR2 sequences are LNHDA and SQIVND (reference sequence). V gave up 7 bases and J gave up 7 bases; unmatched junction bases: 18. The CDR3 DNA sequence: TGTGCCAGTACCGCACAATGGGGGGCAGGGGGCAGGAATGAGCAGTTCTTC. Translating it yields CASTAQWGAGGRNEQFF.

This rearrangement joins TRBV7-9 to TRBJ1-1; D is unclear. CDR3 length equals 11 residues. Germline values: CDR1 SEHNR, CDR2 FQNEAQ (reference sequence). The V end lost 4 bases, the J end lost 8 bases, and 8 bases lay between the germline ends. The CDR3 loop reads CASSSEGEAFF. For the CDR3, the DNA is TGTGCCAGCAGCTCGGAGGGAGAAGCTTTCTTT.

In nucleotides, the CDR3 is TGTGCCAGCAGGGATAGATTCGGGTCTTCCTACGAGCAGTACTTC. Amino acids: CASRDRFGSSYEQYF. J is TRBJ2-7 and V is TRBV3-1 (or the pseudogene TRBV3-2); D not resolved. The CDR3 spans 15 residues. Germline CDR1 reads LGHDT; CDR2 reads YNNKEL (reference sequence). V shed 6 bases and J shed 1 base, with 16 bases lying between them.

CDR3 amino acids: CASSVRGTNTEAFF. In DNA form, the CDR3 reads TGTGCCAGTAGTGTTAGGGGGACGAACACTGAAGCTTTCTTT. The chain is built from TRBV19 and TRBJ1-1; the D gene is possibly TRBD1 (6 bases). The CDR3 is made up of 14 amino acids. V lost 5 bases to trimming and J lost 1 base, with 11 bases between them. Germline lookup yields CDR1 LNHDA and CDR2 SQIVND (reference sequence).

The chain uses TRBV7-9 and TRBJ2-6; a weak D match, TRBD2 (5 bases). The CDR3 length is 15 residues. Germline CDR1 reads SEHNR; CDR2 reads FQNEAQ (reference sequence). The V gene lost 5 bases and the J gene lost 2 bases, with 10 bases spanning the gap. The CDR3 here is CASSPPGTGANVLTF. In DNA form, the CDR3 reads TGTGCCAGCAGCCCACCGGGGACTGGGGCCAACGTCCTGACTTTC.

This clone was counted only a few times. The chain links TRBV5-1 to TRBJ2-7; D is perhaps TRBD2 (5 bases). CDR1 and CDR2 from the germline V gene are SGHRS and YFSETQ. The V gene lost 1 base and the J gene lost 9 bases, with 17 bases spanning the gap. The CDR3 is 14 residues long. The CDR3 is CASSLPLAGEGQYF. The CDR3 DNA sequence: TGCGCCAGCAGCTTGCCCCTAGCCGGCGAGGGGCAGTACTTC.

J is TRBJ1-1 and V is TRBV27; 7 bases are shared with TRBD1. This CDR3 spans 16 amino acids. V lost 4 bases to trimming and J lost 3 bases; unmatched junction nucleotides: 11. Germline lookup yields CDR1 MNHEY and CDR2 SMNVEV (reference sequence). The CDR3 DNA follows: TGTGCCAGCAGTTCATACTACGGGACAGACGACACTGAAGCTTTCTTT. Its translation is CASSSYYGTDDTEAFF.

This chain connects TRBV2 to TRBJ1-5, with 8 bases matching TRBD1. Germline V lookup: CDR1 SNHLY, CDR2 FYNNEI. Trimming removed 4 bases from V and 0 bases from J; junction bases left unmatched: 11. CDR3 length equals 18 residues. In DNA, the CDR3 is TGTGCCAGCAGTGTTCAGGGGGCAGGGGTTTATAGCAATCAGCCCCAGCATTTT. Protein product: CASSVQGAGVYSNQPQHF.

This clone showed up just a few times. The V and J genes are TRBV29-1 and TRBJ1-3; D unresolved. V was shortened by 0 bases and J by 0 bases, with 6 bases between the two germline ends. Germline V gene sequence: CDR1 SQVTM, CDR2 ANQGSEA. The CDR3 sequence is 14 residues long. DNA of the CDR3: TGCAGCGTTGAAGATCCTTACTCTGGAAACACCATATATTTT. It translates to CSVEDPYSGNTIYF.

This chain connects TRBV25-1 to TRBJ1-2; no firm D call. Germline V lookup: CDR1 MGHDK, CDR2 SYGVNS. Trimming cost V 1 base and J 5 bases, with 20 bases left between them. This CDR3 is built from 17 residues. The CDR3 bases are TGTGCCAGCAGTGAATGGTATCCCCCGGGGTTAGGGTATGGCTACACCTTC. This encodes CASSEWYPPGLGYGYTF.

The count of this clone is one. The CDR3 spells CAWTIAGGGYEQYF. CDR3 DNA: TGTGCCTGGACCATAGCGGGAGGGGGGTACGAGCAGTACTTC. This chain joins TRBV30 and TRBJ2-7, with TRBD2 matching 11 bases. Per the germline V gene, CDR1 is GTSNPN and CDR2 is SVGIG (reference sequence). Trimming at V came to 4 bases and at J to 4 bases, leaving 6 bases not matched to a gene. The CDR3 sequence is 14 residues long.

This clone was observed a handful of times. The chain has TRBV6-5 and TRBJ1-2; 7 positions match TRBD1. CDR3 length: 13 amino acids. Trimming cost V 7 bases and J 4 bases; bases outside gene matches: 6. Germline CDR1 is MNHEY and CDR2 is SVGAGI. CDR3: CASIPTGRYGYTF. The CDR3 region has the DNA TGTGCCAGCATCCCGACAGGGCGCTATGGCTACACCTTC.

The chain joins TRBV18 to TRBJ2-7; 9 nucleotides line up with TRBD1. There are 15 residues in the CDR3. Losses at the gene ends were 0 bases for V and 6 bases for J; bases not matched to a gene: 6. From germline, CDR1 is KGHSH and CDR2 LQKENI. In DNA, the CDR3 is TGTGCCAGCTCACCACCGGCCGGGACAGGGCTCGAGCAGTACTTC. It is translated as CASSPPAGTGLEQYF.

The chain recombines TRBV7-9 with TRBJ2-7; possibly TRBD1 for D (5 bases). Between the trimmed V and J ends, which lost 1 base and 0 bases, there was a span of 13 bases. Germline assignment: CDR1 SEHNR and CDR2 FQNEAQ (reference sequence). This CDR3 is built from 16 residues. CDR3 loop: CASSLVGHTASYEQYF. In DNA form, the CDR3 reads TGTGCCAGCAGCTTAGTTGGACACACTGCCTCCTACGAGCAGTACTTC.

Only a few counts were recorded for this clone. The chain carries TRBV4-1 and TRBJ2-7; 12 positions agree with TRBD1. V shed 5 bases and J 6 bases; nucleotides not matched to a gene: 5. The CDR3 covers 14 residues. Per germline, CDR1 MGHRA and CDR2 YSYEKL. CDR3 DNA sequence: TGCGCCAGCAGCTGGGGACAGGGGGCTGTCGAGCAGTACTTC. This encodes CASSWGQGAVEQYF.

The chain employs TRBV24-1 and TRBJ1-2, with D maybe TRBD1 (5 bases). The germline V gene encodes CDR1 KGHDR and CDR2 SFDVKD. Trimming shortened V by 2 bases and J by 2 bases, and 8 bases separated the two germline ends. The CDR3 covers 14 residues. The CDR3 coding sequence is TGTGCCACCAGTGATTCGGGGGGAAACTATGGCTACACCTTC. Translating gives CATSDSGGNYGYTF.

This clone was seen only once. The chain carries TRBV2 and TRBJ1-2, with a possible D match to TRBD1 (6 bases). CDR1 is SNHLY and CDR2 is FYNNEI in the germline V gene. Trimming cost V 5 bases and J 4 bases, with 8 bases left between them. The CDR3 sequence is 12 residues long. The CDR3 protein is CASSRTVYGYTF. For the CDR3, the DNA is TGTGCCAGCAGTCGGACAGTCTATGGCTACACCTTC.

V gene TRBV11-2 combines with J gene TRBJ2-3; 15 bases fit TRBD2. Germline loops: CDR1 SGHAT, CDR2 FQNNGV. The CDR3 runs 17 residues. V dropped 3 bases and J dropped 2; count of bases not matched to a gene: 3. CDR3 in amino acids: CASSFGTSGRPTDTQYF. CDR3 DNA: TGTGCCAGCAGCTTCGGGACTAGCGGGAGGCCCACAGATACGCAGTATTTT.